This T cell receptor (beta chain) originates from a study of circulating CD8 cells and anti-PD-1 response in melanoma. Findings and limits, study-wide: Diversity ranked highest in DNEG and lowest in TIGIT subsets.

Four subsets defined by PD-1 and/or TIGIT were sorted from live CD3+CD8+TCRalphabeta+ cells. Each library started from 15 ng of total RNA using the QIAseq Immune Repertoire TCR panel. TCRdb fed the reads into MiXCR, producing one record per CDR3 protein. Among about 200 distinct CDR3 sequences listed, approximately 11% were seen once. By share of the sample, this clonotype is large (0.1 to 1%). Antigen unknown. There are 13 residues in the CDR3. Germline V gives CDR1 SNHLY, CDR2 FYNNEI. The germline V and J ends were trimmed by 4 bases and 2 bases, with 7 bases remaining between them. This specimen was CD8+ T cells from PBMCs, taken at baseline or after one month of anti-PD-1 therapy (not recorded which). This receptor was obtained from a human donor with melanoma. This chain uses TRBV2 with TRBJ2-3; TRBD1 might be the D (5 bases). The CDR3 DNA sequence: TGTGCCAGCAGTGCAGGGAACACAGATACGCAGTATTTT. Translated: CASSAGNTDTQYF.